This is a list of T cell receptor beta chains from one sample in a study of siplizumab effects on memory and regulatory T cells. The protocol was immunoSEQ multiplex PCR, while the TCRdb copy is restricted to in-frame clones and leaves out a portion. The sample comprises some 97,000 clones, about 91% of which are singletons, and under 0.15% rests with the top ten. Sequenced: CD4+ T cells sorted from blood. These receptors all come from a human donor in good health. Both conserved end residues are part of each CDR3. A D gene is named only where the DNA matches it firmly. Clone size is not always given. Where it is, it says once, few, many or a class for expanded clones.

D gene	clone size	V gene	J gene	CDR3 DNA	CDR3 protein
-	-	TRBV5-1	TRBJ2-1	TGCGCCAGCAGCTTGACAGGATACAATGAGCAGTTCTTC	CASSLTGYNEQFF
-	-	TRBV18	TRBJ2-3	TGTGCCAGCTCACCACCCCGGATTCCTGTTGATACGCAGTATTTT	CASSPPRIPVDTQYF
TRBD2	-	TRBV7-2	TRBJ2-7	TGTGCCAGCAGGACTAGCGGGGGGGCAGTCGAGCAGTACTTC	CASRTSGGAVEQYF
TRBD1	once	TRBV15	TRBJ2-1	TGTGCCACCAGCGGTACGACAGGGGGTCGGTTCTTC	CATSGTTGGRFF
TRBD1	-	TRBV7-9	TRBJ2-7	TGTGCCAGCAGACCCGGGACAGGGGGTTTTAACGAGCAGTACTTC	CASRPGTGGFNEQYF
TRBD1	-	TRBV18	TRBJ1-2	TGTGCCAGCTCGCTCGACAGGGCTCGGTATGGCTACACCTTC	CASSLDRARYGYTF
TRBD1	-	TRBV4-3	TRBJ2-2	TGCGCCAGCAGCAACAGGGGGACCGGGGAGCTGTTTTTT	CASSNRGTGELFF
-	-	TRBV28	TRBJ1-5	TGTGCCAGCGTATCGGGGCAGCCCCAGCATTTT	CASVSGQPQHF
-	-	TRBV7-6	TRBJ1-4	TGTGCCAGCAGCATAATTGCAACTAATGAAAAACTGTTTTTT	CASSIIATNEKLFF
-	-	TRBV7-2	TRBJ2-3	TGTGCCAGCAGTTACGGGGGCCCTAGCACAGATACGCAGTATTTT	CASSYGGPSTDTQYF
-	-	TRBV4-3	TRBJ1-1	TGCGCCAGCAGCCAAGGGATTAGGGGCAGAGACACTGAAGCTTTCTTT	CASSQGIRGRDTEAFF
-	-	TRBV11-2	TRBJ1-1	TGTGCCAGCACCTCGGGTGGCTTTGTCACTGAAGCTTTCTTT	CASTSGGFVTEAFF
-	-	TRBV6-6	TRBJ1-5	TGTGCCAGCAGTTACTCGAGGGTTAGCAATCAGCCCCAGCATTTT	CASSYSRVSNQPQHF
-	-	TRBV25-1	TRBJ2-7	TGTGCCAGCAGTGAGAACGGTCCTCCACGCTCCTACGAGCAGTACTTC	CASSENGPPRSYEQYF
TRBD1	-	TRBV6-1	TRBJ2-1	TGTGCCAGCAGGCTTTTTGGACAGGGGAACAATGAGCAGTTCTTC	CASRLFGQGNNEQFF
TRBD1	-	TRBV6-5	TRBJ2-1	TGTGCCAGCACCTCGACAGGGAGATCCTACAATGAGCAGTTCTTC	CASTSTGRSYNEQFF
-	-	TRBV5-1	TRBJ2-3	TGCGCCAGCAGCTTGAAGTCAGATACGCAGTATTTT	CASSLKSDTQYF
-	few	TRBV7-2	TRBJ1-6	TGTGCCAGCAGCCTCAAACCACGACGGGAGAATTCACCCCTCCACTTT	CASSLKPRRENSPLHF
-	-	TRBV5-5	TRBJ2-7	TGTGCCAGCAGCCACGGGACACCGAACCCCGGGGCCTACGAGCAGTACTTC	CASSHGTPNPGAYEQYF
TRBD2	-	TRBV6-1	TRBJ2-7	TGTGCCAGCAGTGAATTGAAAGGCGGGGGGCCGTACGAGCAGTACTTC	CASSELKGGGPYEQYF